The 17 T cell receptor beta chains below were found in one sample sequenced in a study of T cell responses to AZD1222 COVID-19 vaccine. The repertoire was sequenced with immunoSEQ multiplex PCR; TCRdb's copy has only in-frame clones and lacks some. The table lists under 200,000 clones, 88% of them singletons. Sequencing was performed on peripheral blood, taken 28 days after the second AZD1222 dose. These receptor sequences come from an adult who received the AZD1222 COVID-19 vaccine.

This chain uses TRBV19 with TRBJ2-1; D tentatively fits TRBD1 or TRBD2 (6 bases each). Looked up from germline, CDR1 is LNHDA and CDR2 is SQIVND (reference sequence). V was cut by 0 bases and J by 5 bases, with 14 bases left in between. The CDR3 covers 16 residues. CDR3 amino acids: CASSIDPIGGNNEQFF. DNA of the CDR3: TGTGCCAGTAGTATAGATCCAATAGGGGGGAACAATGAGCAGTTCTTC.

The CDR3 bases are TGTGCCAGCAGCCCTAAGGGGGAACGGTATACGCAGTATTTT. This sequence encodes CASSPKGERYTQYF. The genes are TRBV7-8 and TRBJ2-3, with D possibly matching TRBD1 (6 bases). CDR3 length equals 14 residues. V was cut by 5 bases and J by 7 bases, with 16 bases left in between. In germline, CDR1 is SGHVS, CDR2 FQNEAQ.

The CDR3 DNA sequence: TGTGCCAGCAGCTTAAGGACGGCCACCGGGGAGCTGTTTTTT. Amino acids: CASSLRTATGELFF. This chain connects TRBV11-2 to TRBJ2-2; D is unclear. The V end was cut by 2 bases, the J end by 4 bases, with 8 bases between. The V gene's germline CDR1 is SGHAT and CDR2 FQNNGV. This CDR3 has 14 residues.

This chain connects TRBV28 to TRBJ2-1; a weak D match, TRBD2 (5 bases). The germline V gene has CDR1 MDHEN and CDR2 SYDVKM. V was pared by 2 bases and J by 10 bases, with 9 bases between. There are 12 residues in the CDR3. The CDR3 nucleotides are TGTGCCAGCAGTTTAGACTATGGCGAGCAGTTCTTC. Its translation: CASSLDYGEQFF.

This rearrangement joins TRBV9 to TRBJ2-5, with 10 nucleotides matching TRBD2. J gave up 7 bases and V 0 bases, and 9 bases lay outside the gene matches. Germline V gene lookup returns CDR1 SGDLS and CDR2 YYNGEE. This CDR3 spans 16 amino acids. The CDR3 DNA follows: TGTGCCAGCAGCGTAGCAGCGGGAGGGCCCGAAGGGACCCAGTACTTC. Translation: CASSVAAGGPEGTQYF. The variable domain in full, completed from reference TRBV9 and TRBJ2-5, reads DSGVTQTPKHLITATGQRVTLRCSPRSGDLSVYWYQQSLDQGLQFLIQYYNGEERAKGNILERFSAQQFPDLHSELNLSSLELGDSALYFCASSVAAGGPEGTQYFGPGTRLLVL.

The chain carries TRBV12-2 and TRBJ2-3. TRBV12-2 is labeled a pseudogene. This CDR3 spans 14 amino acids. The CDR3 bases are TGTGCAAGTCGCTTAATAAACGGCACAGATACGCAGTATTTT. Amino acid sequence: CASRLINGTDTQYF.

This chain uses TRBV10-3 with TRBJ1-5; no clear D. Germline V lookup: CDR1 ENHRY, CDR2 SYGVKD. V lost 4 bases and J lost 5, with 12 bases in between. The CDR3 is made up of 14 amino acids. CDR3 residues: CAISGGIKDQPQHF. CDR3 nucleotides: TGTGCCATCAGTGGAGGGATTAAGGATCAGCCCCAGCATTTT.

The chain carries TRBV4-3 and TRBJ1-1; D may be TRBD1 (5 bases). V was pared by 0 bases and J by 11 bases, with 13 bases between. Germline V gene sequence: CDR1 LGHNA, CDR2 YSLEER. The CDR3 is 13 amino acids. The CDR3 nucleotides read TGCGCCAGCAGCCAAGATCAGGGAAGTTCCGCTTTCTTT. This codes for CASSQDQGSSAFF.

This clone was detected only once. This CDR3 reads CASRNGVSQETQYF. DNA of the CDR3: TGTGCCAGCAGAAATGGTGTTTCCCAAGAGACCCAGTACTTC. The chain has TRBV28 and TRBJ2-5; D is ambiguous. This CDR3 has 14 amino acids. CDR1 and CDR2 from the germline V gene are MDHEN and SYDVKM. Trimming left V 6 bases short and J 1 base short, with 12 bases between.

The chain joins TRBV9 to TRBJ2-1; no definite D call. CDR3 length: 14 residues. V shed 0 bases and J shed 3 bases, with 7 bases lying between them. Germline CDR1 SGDLS, CDR2 YYNGEE. For the CDR3, the DNA is TGTGCCAGCAGCGTAGTTGCGAGCTACAATGAGCAGTTCTTC. As protein: CASSVVASYNEQFF.

The chain is built from TRBV7-6 and TRBJ2-7, with D maybe TRBD2 (6 bases). Germline V gene lookup returns CDR1 SGHVS and CDR2 FNYEAQ. Trimming left V 5 bases short and J 3 bases short, with 11 bases between. The CDR3 is 13 residues long. DNA of the CDR3: TGTGCCAGCAGCCACTCGACTAGCTACGAGCAGTACTTC. Translation gives CASSHSTSYEQYF.

In DNA, the CDR3 is TGTGCCAGTAGTGGGGGACAGGGGAATGGCTACACCTTC. It codes for CASSGGQGNGYTF. The chain carries TRBV19 and TRBJ1-2; 10 nucleotides agree with TRBD1. The CDR3 totals 13 residues. The trim removed 5 bases at V and 6 bases at J, leaving 3 bases unmatched. Germline CDR1 and CDR2: LNHDA and SQIVND (reference sequence).

The CDR3 DNA reads TGTGCCAGCAGCAAAAGTTGGGATACGCAGTATTTT. This translates into CASSKSWDTQYF. The rearrangement joins TRBV21-1 to TRBJ2-3. TRBV21-1 is a documented pseudogene. The CDR3 extends over 12 amino acids.

In regard to this clone: The sample contains more than one DNA sequence encoding this CDR3. The CDR3 DNA sequence: TGTGCCAGCTCACCGGGAGGAGACAATTCACCCCTCCACTTT. Translating gives CASSPGGDNSPLHF. The genes are TRBV18 and TRBJ1-6, with no clear D. Germline assignment: CDR1 KGHSH and CDR2 LQKENI. The CDR3 spans 14 residues. V gave up 3 bases and J gave up 7 bases, with 10 bases separating them.

This sequence joins TRBV28 and TRBJ2-2, with D uncertain. This CDR3 has 14 residues. Deletions cut 6 bases from V and 4 bases from J, with 12 bases between. Germline-derived CDR1 and CDR2 are MDHEN and SYDVKM. In DNA, the CDR3 is TGTGCCAGCAGCTCCTCCGTGAGCACCGGGGAGCTGTTTTTT. Protein: CASSSSVSTGELFF.

The chain is built from TRBV5-5 and TRBJ2-7; 9 positions agree with TRBD1. V shed 3 bases, J shed 6 bases, and the junction held 7 bases outside the gene matches. The CDR3 totals 14 residues. Germline V gives CDR1 SGHKS, CDR2 YYEKEE (reference sequence). CDR3 loop: CASSSWTGAPEQYF. CDR3 nucleotide sequence: TGTGCCAGCAGCTCTTGGACAGGGGCTCCCGAGCAGTACTTC.

The sample holds a few counts of this clone. The rearrangement joins TRBV19 to TRBJ1-1; D unclear. V shed 0 bases and J shed 0 bases, with 8 bases lying between them. CDR1 is LNHDA and CDR2 is SQIVND in the germline V gene (reference sequence). There are 15 residues in the CDR3. In DNA, the CDR3 is TGTGCCAGTAGTATAGAGTGGAGTTTGAACACTGAAGCTTTCTTT. Its translation: CASSIEWSLNTEAFF.